The 13 T cell receptor beta chains below all came from one sample that was sequenced in a study of T cells in women clearing cervical HPV infection. Clones were read by immunoSEQ multiplex PCR, and TCRdb kept only the in-frame ones, dropping some. The listing records 15,000 to 20,000 clones. The sequenced sample consisted of blood buffy coat. Receptor source: a woman aged 18-70 years with a cervical HPV16 infection that either progressed to CIN3+ or cleared (not recorded which).

Concerning this clone: The DNA ends 3 residues before the CDR3 does, and the rest of the CDR3 is filled in from the germline J gene. The rearrangement links TRBV28 to TRBJ2-3, with 7 nucleotides matching TRBD2. The germline V gene encodes CDR1 MDHEN and CDR2 SYDVKM. This CDR3 contains 15 residues. Losses at the gene ends were 5 bases for V and 3 bases for J; bases not matched to a gene: 8. The CDR3 protein is CASSLTWGGTDTQYF. The sequenced part of the CDR3 DNA is TGTGCCAGCAGTCTCACTTGGGGGGGGACAGATACG.

Comments on this clone: From the germline J gene comes the end of the CDR3, since the read stops 3 residues before it. This rearrangement joins TRBV7-9 to TRBJ1-2, with 7 bases lining up with TRBD1. CDR1 and CDR2 from the germline V gene are SEHNR and FQNEAQ (reference sequence). The CDR3 length is 14 residues. With V trimmed by 8 bases and J by 4 bases, 10 bases remained unmatched. CDR3 DNA (partial): TGTGCCAGCGAGGACAGGATTCTTGGCTATGGC. Its protein product is CASEDRILGYG. The CDR3 in its entirety is CASEDRILGYGYTF.

Note on this clone: The read ends 3 residues early relative to the CDR3; the germline J gene fills the gap. This rearrangement joins TRBV6-2 or TRBV6-3 to TRBJ2-1, with D unclear. The V end was cut by 7 bases, the J end by 4 bases, with 23 bases between. Germline CDR1 and CDR2: MNHEY and SVGEGT. This CDR3 region has 17 residues. CDR3 bases read: TGTGCCAGCACTCGGGTACGGCCCTCCTCGACTTACAATGAG. Its protein product is CASTRVRPSSTYNE. The full-length CDR3 reads as CASTRVRPSSTYNEQFF.

Details on this clone: The read halts 3 residues ahead of the CDR3 end, with the missing end drawn from the germline J gene. The rearrangement joins TRBV28 to TRBJ2-7, with 10 bases lining up with TRBD2. The CDR3 runs 15 residues. Germline-derived CDR1 and CDR2 are MDHEN and SYDVKM. V lost 4 bases to trimming and J lost 2 bases; unmatched junction nucleotides: 5. The CDR3 sequence is CASSSIAGGTYEQYF. The CDR3 DNA, read in part, is TGTGCCAGCAGTTCGATAGCGGGGGGAACCTACGAG.

A note on this clone: The read falls 3 residues short of the CDR3 end, and the missing part is taken from the germline J gene. This chain connects TRBV7-2 to TRBJ1-4; tentative D call: TRBD1 (6 bases). The CDR3 totals 14 residues. Trimming pared 3 bases from V and 8 bases from J, leaving 13 bases between. CDR1 is SGHTA and CDR2 is FQGNSA in the germline V gene. The covered CDR3 bases are TGTGCCAGCAGCTTCCGAGGACAGCGCGAAAAA. Protein product: CASSFRGQREK. The entire CDR3 is CASSFRGQREKLFF.

The covered CDR3 bases are TGCGCCAGCAGCTTGGGTCCAGGGGTGGATTCCCGCGAG. This translates into CASSLGPGVDSRE. The entire CDR3 protein reads CASSLGPGVDSREQYF. The V gene is TRBV5-1, the J gene TRBJ2-7; D perhaps matches TRBD1 (6 bases). With the read ending 3 residues before the CDR3 end, the germline J gene is used to fill in that end. Trimming pared 0 bases from V and 6 bases from J, leaving 19 bases between. The CDR3 sequence is 16 residues long. Germline V gene sequence: CDR1 SGHRS, CDR2 YFSETQ.

As for this clone: Sequencing ends 3 residues short of the CDR3 end; the germline J gene provides the rest. The chain uses TRBV30 and TRBJ2-2; TRBD2 aligns across 10 bases. J was trimmed by 6 bases and V by 1 base; bases with no gene match: 2. The germline V gene encodes CDR1 GTSNPN and CDR2 SVGIG (reference sequence). This CDR3 spans 14 amino acids. The CDR3: CAWSDLAGAGELFF. The part of the CDR3 DNA that was read is TGTGCCTGGAGTGACCTAGCGGGGGCCGGGGAG.

Concerning this clone: Read coverage stops 3 residues before the CDR3 terminus; the germline J gene supplies the remainder. The chain recombines TRBV13 with TRBJ2-7; D is uncertain. CDR1 is PRHDT and CDR2 is FYEKMQ in the germline V gene (reference sequence). The CDR3 spans 15 residues. V was cut by 7 bases and J by 1 base, with 17 bases left in between. The CDR3 region is CASTTHGTPSYEQYF. CDR3 DNA (partial): TGTGCCAGCACCACTCACGGTACCCCATCCTACGAG. Based on the CDR3 plus reference TRBV13 and TRBJ2-7, the full variable domain is AAGVIQSPRHLIKEKRETATLKCYPIPRHDTVYWYQQGPGQDPQFLISFYEKMQSDKGSIPDRFSAQQFSDYHSELNMSSLELGDSALYFCASTTHGTPSYEQYFGPGTRLTVT.

As to this clone: From the germline J gene comes the end of the CDR3, since the read stops 3 residues before it. This chain joins TRBV6-2 or TRBV6-3 and TRBJ2-1, with TRBD2 matching over 7 bases. This CDR3 has 16 amino acids. The trim removed 7 bases at V and 3 bases at J, leaving 12 bases unmatched. CDR1 MNHEY and CDR2 SVGEGT come from the germline V gene. CDR3: CASKAGRAPFYNEQFF. The covered CDR3 bases are TGTGCCAGCAAAGCGGGGCGGGCCCCCTTCTACAATGAG.

Points on this clone: The read halts 3 residues ahead of the CDR3 end, with the missing end drawn from the germline J gene. This chain connects TRBV13 to TRBJ1-6; 9 nucleotides line up with TRBD1. J was trimmed by 6 bases and V by 5 bases; bases with no gene match: 2. Germline CDR1 reads PRHDT; CDR2 reads FYEKMQ (reference sequence). The CDR3 contains 14 residues. The CDR3 loop is CASSRDRVNSPLHF. The part of the CDR3 DNA that was read is TGTGCCAGCAGCCGGGACAGGGTTAATTCACCC.

Partial CDR3 DNA: TGTGCCAGCAGCCTTAGCACAGATACG. Amino acid sequence: CASSLSTDT. The whole CDR3 reads CASSLSTDTQYF. This chain links TRBV7-8 with TRBJ2-3; D is undetermined. From the germline J gene comes the end of the CDR3, since the read stops 3 residues before it. The CDR3 is made up of 12 amino acids. V was pared by 5 bases and J by 0 bases, with 3 bases between. Germline V gene lookup returns CDR1 SGHVS and CDR2 FQNEAQ.

The CDR3 loop is CASSVTGGLYNEQFF. Incomplete CDR3 DNA: TGTGCCAGCAGCGTAACAGGGGGCCTATACAATGAG. This chain uses TRBV13 with TRBJ2-1, with 9 positions matching TRBD1. The CDR3 end falls 3 residues outside the read, so it is completed with the germline J gene. CDR3 length: 15 residues. CDR1 and CDR2 from the germline V gene are PRHDT and FYEKMQ (reference sequence). V gave up 5 bases and J gave up 4 bases; unmatched junction bases: 6.

Turning to this clone: The CDR3 is cut off 3 residues early in the read; its end comes from the germline J gene. This chain joins TRBV7-7 and TRBJ2-1; no clear D gene. This CDR3 spans 13 amino acids. The germline gives CDR1 SSHAT, CDR2 FNYEAQ (reference sequence). V was cut by 1 base and J by 7 bases, with 8 bases left in between. The covered CDR3 bases are TGTGCCAGCAGCTTAGGGCAGAAGAATGAG. Translated: CASSLGQKNE. The full CDR3 reads CASSLGQKNEQFF.